The sequence of this T cell receptor (beta chain) was determined in a study of T cells after yellow fever vaccination. CDR1 and CDR2 (germline): LGHDT, YNNKEL (reference sequence). J lost 1 base, V lost 1 base, and 6 bases had no gene match. There are 16 residues in the CDR3. TCRdb fed the 5' RACE reads into MiXCR, producing one record per CDR3 protein. The sample yields fewer than 450,000 distinct CDR3 sequences, roughly 7.5% seen once. The J gene is TRBJ1-2, the V gene TRBV3-1, with 7 bases aligning to TRBD1. The source is a man between 18 and 35 years old who received the YFV17D yellow fever vaccine. Specimen: PBMCs, collected around 45 days after the first yellow fever vaccination. CDR3 amino acids: CASSQVTGSYNYGYTF. The CDR3 DNA follows: TGTGCCAGCAGCCAAGTGACAGGGTCCTATAACTATGGCTACACCTTC.